Each of the 4 T cell receptor beta chains below was sequenced from the same sample in a study of glioma-infiltrating T cells. The iRepertoire nested amplicon-rescue multiplex PCR amplified TCR alpha and beta CDR3s from RNA. TCRdb itself ran the multiplex PCR reads through MiXCR, one entry per CDR3 protein. The profile shows about 200,000 distinct CDR3 sequences, about 32% of them singletons. Material for sequencing was glioma tissue, nonneoplastic brain tissue, or PBMCs (not recorded which). All receptors derive from a human donor with low-grade glioma or glioblastoma, undergoing nonglioma brain surgery, or in good health (not recorded which).

This clonotype was counted at least ten times. This chain uses TRBV12-3 or TRBV12-4 with TRBJ2-4; either TRBD1 or TRBD2 may fit D (5 bases each). Between the trimmed V and J ends, which lost 5 bases and 15 bases, there was a span of 20 bases. This CDR3 region has 13 residues. The CDR3 nucleotides are TGTGCCAGCAGTCCCCGTATGGGACCCAAAGGGTACTTC. Residues: CASSPRMGPKGYF.

The chain joins TRBV6-1 to TRBJ2-5; 11 bases align to TRBD2. The CDR3 runs 14 residues. Trimming at V came to 6 bases and at J to 4 bases, leaving 4 bases not matched to a gene. Per germline, CDR1 MNHNS and CDR2 SASEGT. The CDR3 region has the DNA TGTGCCAGCAGACCTAGCGGGAGGACAGAGACCCAGTACTTC. Encoded protein: CASRPSGRTETQYF.

As concerns this clonotype: It may be a read error: a sequence one base away is much more abundant. The V and J genes are TRBV10-3 and TRBJ1-5, with no clear D. This CDR3 has 15 residues. Trimming pared 6 bases from V and 1 base from J, leaving 13 bases between. The germline gives CDR1 ENHRY, CDR2 SYGVKD. In DNA, the CDR3 is TGTGCCATCAGAGGAGCTCTGGAAAGCAATCAGCCCCAGCATTTT. Translating it yields CAIRGALESNQPQHF.

In its sample, this clonotype was seen a few times. J is TRBJ2-3 and V is TRBV19; 9 bases map to TRBD2. The CDR3 consists of 15 residues. Germline V gives CDR1 LNHDA, CDR2 SQIVND (reference sequence). The V segment lost 6 bases and the J segment 4 bases; nucleotides outside the gene matches: 8. CDR3 in amino acids: CASSLAGPYSDTQYF. In DNA form, the CDR3 reads TGTGCCAGTAGCCTAGCGGGACCTTACTCAGATACGCAGTATTTT.